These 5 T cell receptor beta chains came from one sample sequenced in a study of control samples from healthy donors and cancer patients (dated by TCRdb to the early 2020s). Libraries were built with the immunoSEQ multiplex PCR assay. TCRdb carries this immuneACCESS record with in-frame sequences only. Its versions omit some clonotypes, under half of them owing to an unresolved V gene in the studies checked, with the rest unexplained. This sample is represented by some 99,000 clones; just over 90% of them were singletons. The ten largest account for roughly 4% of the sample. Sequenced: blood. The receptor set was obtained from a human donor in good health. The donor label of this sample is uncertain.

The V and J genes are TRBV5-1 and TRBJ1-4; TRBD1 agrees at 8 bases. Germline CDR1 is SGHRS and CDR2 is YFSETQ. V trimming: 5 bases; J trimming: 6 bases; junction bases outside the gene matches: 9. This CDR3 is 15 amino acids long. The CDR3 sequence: CASSFQGAGDEKLFF. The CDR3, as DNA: TGCGCCAGCAGTTTCCAGGGGGCGGGCGATGAAAAACTGTTTTTT.

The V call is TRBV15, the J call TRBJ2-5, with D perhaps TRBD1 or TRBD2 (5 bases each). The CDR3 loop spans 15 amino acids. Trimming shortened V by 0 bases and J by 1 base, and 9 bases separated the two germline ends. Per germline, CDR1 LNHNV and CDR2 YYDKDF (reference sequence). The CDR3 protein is CATSRDMGVQETQYF. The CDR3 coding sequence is TGTGCCACCAGCAGAGATATGGGGGTCCAAGAGACCCAGTACTTC.

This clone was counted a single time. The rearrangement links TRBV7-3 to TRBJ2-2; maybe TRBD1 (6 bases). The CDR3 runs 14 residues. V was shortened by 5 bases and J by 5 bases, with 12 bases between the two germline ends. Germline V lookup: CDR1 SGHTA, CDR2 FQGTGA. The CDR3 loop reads CASSPGVLTGELFF. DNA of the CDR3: TGTGCCAGCAGCCCAGGGGTTCTGACCGGGGAGCTGTTTTTT.

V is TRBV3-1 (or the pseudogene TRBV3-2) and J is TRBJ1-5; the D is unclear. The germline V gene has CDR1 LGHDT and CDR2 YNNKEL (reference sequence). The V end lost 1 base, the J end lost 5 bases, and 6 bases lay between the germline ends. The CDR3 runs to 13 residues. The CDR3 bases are TGTGCCAGCAGCCAAGCCCAGGATCAGCCCCAGCATTTT. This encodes CASSQAQDQPQHF.

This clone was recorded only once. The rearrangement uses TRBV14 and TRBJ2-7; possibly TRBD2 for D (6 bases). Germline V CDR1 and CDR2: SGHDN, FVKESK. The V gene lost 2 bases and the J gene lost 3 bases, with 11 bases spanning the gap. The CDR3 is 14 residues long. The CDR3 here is CASSQLGGVYEQYF. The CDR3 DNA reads TGTGCCAGCAGCCAACTCGGGGGAGTCTACGAGCAGTACTTC.